These T cell receptor beta chains were read from a single sample in a study of blood T cell repertoires in COVID-19. Assay used: immunoSEQ multiplex PCR; TCRdb lists only in-frame clones, some missing. The sample lists 190,000 or so clones; around 90% were seen once. The sequencing input was PBMCs or T cells enriched from blood (not recorded which). The source of these receptors is a man aged 18-30 years with acute COVID-19. Each CDR3 is given with its conserved first and last residue. D genes are given only for firm matches. Rows give clone size only sometimes, using once, few, many, or a class for an expanded clone.

size	V	length	J	D	CDR3	DNA
.	TRBV7-9	11	TRBJ2-2	.	CASSVNRKLFF	TGTGCCAGCAGCGTAAATAGAAAGCTGTTTTTT
.	TRBV7-9	13	TRBJ2-5	.	CASSSHGGETQYF	TGTGCCAGCAGCTCTCATGGAGGAGAGACCCAGTACTTC
.	TRBV12-5	15	TRBJ2-1	TRBD2	CASGLGDYGRNEQFF	TGTGCTAGTGGTTTAGGGGACTACGGACGCAATGAGCAGTTCTTC
.	TRBV5-4	17	TRBJ2-5	.	CASSLAGAGGTQETQYF	TGTGCCAGCAGCTTGGCCGGGGCAGGGGGGACCCAAGAGACCCAGTACTTC
.	TRBV4-3	15	TRBJ1-6	TRBD1	CASSLGTGDVEPLHF	TGCGCCAGCAGCCTTGGGACAGGGGACGTTGAACCCCTCCACTTT
.	TRBV5-1	16	TRBJ1-5	.	CASSLTGAPNNQPQHF	TGCGCCAGCAGCTTAACCGGTGCCCCTAATAATCAGCCCCAGCATTTT
few	TRBV18	14	TRBJ1-2	TRBD1	CASSRDREDYGYTF	TGTGCCAGCTCACGGGACAGGGAAGACTATGGCTACACCTTC
.	TRBV19	15	TRBJ1-1	TRBD1	CASSILGGRNTEAFF	TGTGCCAGTAGTATTCTAGGGGGCCGGAACACTGAAGCTTTCTTT
.	TRBV13	17	TRBJ2-2	TRBD2	CASSFYTSGSASGELFF	TGTGCCAGCAGCTTTTACACTAGCGGGAGTGCCTCCGGGGAGCTGTTTTTT
.	TRBV7-9	15	TRBJ2-7	TRBD2	CASSTGTSGSYEQYF	TGTGCCAGCAGCACCGGGACTAGCGGCTCCTACGAGCAGTACTTC
.	TRBV4-2	15	TRBJ2-4	.	CASSQDPGPKNIQYF	TGTGCCAGCAGCCAAGATCCAGGGCCCAAAAACATTCAGTACTTC
few	TRBV29-1	15	TRBJ2-2	TRBD1	CSAIPGTGNTGELFF	TGCAGCGCCATCCCCGGGACAGGGAACACCGGGGAGCTGTTTTTT
.	TRBV28	13	TRBJ1-2	.	CASRTSGGYGYTF	TGTGCCAGCAGGACTTCGGGCGGGTATGGCTACACCTTC
once	TRBV5-8	13	TRBJ1-1	.	CASSLAWRAEAFF	TGTGCCAGCAGCTTGGCCTGGAGGGCTGAAGCTTTCTTT
.	TRBV3-1/TRBV3-2	18	TRBJ2-3	TRBD2	CASSQEGMASGRLDTQYF	TGTGCCAGCAGCCAAGAAGGGATGGCTAGCGGGAGGTTGGATACGCAGTATTTT
few	TRBV11-3	17	TRBJ1-4	.	CASSLDQWETDHEKLFF	TGTGCCAGCAGCTTAGATCAATGGGAGACCGACCATGAAAAACTGTTTTTT
.	TRBV7-9	15	TRBJ2-3	TRBD2	CASSFASGRTDTQYF	TGTGCCAGCAGCTTTGCTAGCGGGAGAACAGATACGCAGTATTTT
.	TRBV29-1	13	TRBJ1-1	.	CSGETARATEAFF	TGCAGCGGAGAGACAGCCCGGGCCACTGAAGCTTTCTTT
.	TRBV28	15	TRBJ1-2	TRBD1	CASSLWVGGGYGYTF	TGTGCCAGCAGTTTATGGGTAGGGGGCGGCTATGGCTACACCTTC
.	TRBV13	16	TRBJ2-3	TRBD2	CASSYRLAGGADTQYF	TGTGCCAGCAGCTACCGACTAGCGGGAGGGGCAGATACGCAGTATTTT
.	TRBV7-2	16	TRBJ2-3	TRBD2	CASSLVTSGSFNTQYF	TGTGCCAGCAGCTTAGTTACTAGCGGGAGTTTTAATACGCAGTATTTT
.	TRBV4-1	14	TRBJ1-2	.	CASSQDSPGYGYTF	TGCGCCAGCAGCCAGGACAGCCCAGGGTATGGCTACACCTTC
once	TRBV18	15	TRBJ1-2	.	CASSPQSTRIYGYTF	TGTGCCAGCTCTCCACAATCGACACGCATCTATGGCTACACCTTC
few	TRBV4-1	16	TRBJ2-6	.	CASSQATGSGANVLTF	TGCGCCAGCAGCCAAGCCACAGGGTCTGGGGCCAACGTCCTGACTTTC
.	TRBV4-1	17	TRBJ2-7	.	CASSQDFYTGSSYEQYF	TGCGCCAGCAGCCAAGATTTTTATACTGGGAGCTCCTACGAGCAGTACTTC
.	TRBV4-1	18	TRBJ1-2	.	CASSPRPPGLRAGYGYTF	TGCGCCAGCAGCCCCCGCCCTCCCGGGTTGAGGGCGGGCTATGGCTACACCTTC
.	TRBV5-5	13	TRBJ2-2	.	CASSPVVTGELFF	TGTGCCAGCAGCCCAGTGGTCACCGGGGAGCTGTTTTTT
.	TRBV27	12	TRBJ2-3	.	CASSLGGDTQYF	TGTGCCAGCAGTTTGGGGGGAGATACGCAGTATTTT
.	TRBV28	18	TRBJ1-2	.	CASSLIWSGLSSIYGYTF	TGTGCCAGCAGTTTAATATGGTCCGGTCTTTCCTCCATCTATGGCTACACCTTC
few	TRBV13	18	TRBJ1-1	TRBD1	CASSPLGTGGREWTEAFF	TGTGCCAGCAGCCCACTCGGGACAGGGGGCCGGGAGTGGACTGAAGCTTTCTTT
few	TRBV3-1/TRBV3-2	16	TRBJ2-5	.	CASSQGLGAEVETQYF	TGTGCCAGCAGCCAAGGGTTAGGAGCGGAGGTAGAGACCCAGTACTTC
.	TRBV28	17	TRBJ1-4	TRBD1	CASSLWPSGTGAEKLFF	TGTGCCAGCAGTTTATGGCCTTCCGGGACAGGGGCCGAAAAACTGTTTTTT